This TCR beta chain was documented in a study of OX40 agonist ivuxolimab in advanced cancers. Study overall: Three patients, one with hepatocellular carcinoma and two with cutaneous melanoma, achieved partial responses. Study conclusions and caveats: Antigens targeted by the expanded peripheral T cells were not determined.

Of note for this clone: Its antigen remains unknown.

TCRdb's table, derived via immunoSEQ multiplex PCR, lists solely in-frame clones and lacks some. This sample has 34,000 or so clones, with 81% found just once. Germline V gene lookup returns CDR1 LGHNA and CDR2 YSLEER. The CDR3 runs to 17 residues. The germline V and J ends were trimmed by 1 base and 1 base, with 14 bases remaining between them. V gene TRBV4-3 combines with J gene TRBJ2-1; D could derive from TRBD1 or TRBD2 (5 bases each). The receptor was isolated from an adult with an advanced solid tumor such as melanoma, head and neck, liver or kidney cancer. The sample here was CD4+ or CD8+ T cells sorted from blood, taken in a trial of the OX40 agonist ivuxolimab. CDR3 residues: CASSQVQGENSYNEQFF. The CDR3 coding sequence is TGCGCCAGCAGCCAAGTTCAGGGAGAAAATTCCTACAATGAGCAGTTCTTC.